A single sample is the source of the 16 T cell receptor beta chains below, sequenced in a study of blood T cell repertoires in COVID-19. The assay was immunoSEQ multiplex PCR, and TCRdb's table has in-frame clones only and misses some. The repertoire holds around 29,000 clones, approximately 88% seen once, with 13% in the top ten. The sample was peripheral blood. These receptor sequences come from a man in his 70s with active COVID-19.

This clone appeared a single time. The chain recombines TRBV7-9 with TRBJ2-7; 14 bases agree with TRBD2. The CDR3 sequence is 13 residues long. Germline values: CDR1 SEHNR, CDR2 FQNEAQ (reference sequence). V gave up 9 bases and J gave up 4 bases; unmatched junction bases: 2. This CDR3 reads CASGLAGGYEQYF. For the CDR3, the DNA is TGTGCCAGTGGACTAGCGGGAGGATACGAGCAGTACTTC.

The chain employs TRBV5-1 and TRBJ1-2; D unclear. Germline CDR1 is SGHRS and CDR2 is YFSETQ. V was clipped by 0 bases and J by 2 bases, with 8 bases between them. The CDR3 has 14 amino acids. In nucleotides, the CDR3 is TGCGCCAGCAGCTTGGTTCCCGAGAACTATGGCTACACCTTC. Protein sequence: CASSLVPENYGYTF.

The rearrangement links TRBV28 to TRBJ1-3; D is perhaps TRBD1 (6 bases). Germline loops: CDR1 MDHEN, CDR2 SYDVKM. This CDR3 is 16 amino acids long. Trimming took 6 bases from V and 5 from J, leaving 20 bases between them. Written as DNA, the CDR3 is TGTGCCAGCAGAGCGCTGGGGGCAGCCGTCAGAAACACCATATATTTT. It codes for CASRALGAAVRNTIYF.

The chain links TRBV6-1 to TRBJ1-4; 8 positions match TRBD1. The CDR3 has 16 residues. After removal of 1 base from V and 8 bases from J, the junction contained 9 bases not matched to a gene. The germline gives CDR1 MNHNS, CDR2 SASEGT. DNA for the CDR3: TGTGCCAGCAGTGAAGGAGCCGGGACAGGCGGGGAAAAACTGTTTTTT. Protein sequence: CASSEGAGTGGEKLFF.

The chain combines TRBV7-8 with TRBJ2-3; 7 positions match TRBD2. V shed 5 bases, J shed 3 bases, and the junction held 14 bases outside the gene matches. Germline V gene lookup returns CDR1 SGHVS and CDR2 FQNEAQ. CDR3 length equals 17 residues. CDR3 sequence (DNA): TGTGCCAGCAGCCCCCGGACGGGACTTAGCGGGACAGATACGCAGTATTTT. Its translation: CASSPRTGLSGTDTQYF.

This clone was picked up a small number of times. V and J are TRBV19 and TRBJ2-5; 11 positions match TRBD2. The ends lost 6 bases at V and 2 bases at J; junction bases unmatched: 11. Per the germline V gene, CDR1 is LNHDA and CDR2 is SQIVND (reference sequence). The CDR3 contains 17 residues. This CDR3 is CASSVGLAGLTQETQYF. The CDR3 bases are TGTGCCAGTAGCGTCGGACTAGCGGGCCTAACTCAAGAGACCCAGTACTTC.

The CDR3 loop is CASSTGGGTEAFF. The CDR3 region has the DNA TGTGCCAGCAGTACAGGGGGCGGAACTGAAGCTTTCTTT. V is TRBV5-4 and J is TRBJ1-1; 9 positions agree with TRBD1. CDR1 is SGHNT and CDR2 is YYREEE in the germline V gene (reference sequence). The V gene end was trimmed by 5 bases and the J gene end by 5 bases; junction bases not matched to a gene: 4. This CDR3 has 13 amino acids.

The V and J genes are TRBV25-1 and TRBJ2-7, with TRBD1 matching over 8 bases. The germline CDR1 and CDR2 sequences are MGHDK and SYGVNS. With 3 bases clipped from V and 5 bases from J, the junction kept 6 bases outside the gene matches. This CDR3 region has 14 residues. The CDR3 reads CASSDTDRVHEQYF. The CDR3 coding sequence is TGTGCCAGCAGTGATACGGACAGGGTCCACGAGCAGTACTTC.

The J gene is TRBJ2-3, the V gene TRBV5-8, with TRBD2 identical over 8 bases. V gave up 0 bases and J gave up 6 bases; unmatched junction bases: 9. The germline V gene encodes CDR1 SGHTS and CDR2 YDEGEE. The CDR3 loop spans 16 amino acids. The CDR3: CASSLVSGSISDTQYF. The CDR3 DNA reads as TGTGCCAGCAGCTTGGTGAGCGGGAGTATCTCGGATACGCAGTATTTT.

In its sample, this clone was seen a few times. The rearrangement links TRBV18 to TRBJ2-3, with TRBD1 matching over 9 bases. Germline CDR1 KGHSH, CDR2 LQKENI. The CDR3 is made up of 18 amino acids. Trimming at V came to 4 bases and at J to 4 bases, leaving 15 bases not matched to a gene. The CDR3 reads CASSLRVLPGQGPDTQYF. As DNA, the CDR3 is TGTGCCAGCTCACTGCGGGTCCTACCGGGACAGGGACCAGATACGCAGTATTTT.

The rearrangement uses TRBV5-4 and TRBJ2-3, with D maybe TRBD1 (6 bases). Germline CDR1 is SGHNT and CDR2 is YYREEE (reference sequence). V lost 2 bases and J lost 3, with 10 bases in between. The CDR3 has 14 amino acids. The CDR3 bases are TGTGCCAGCAGCTTTCATGGACAGACAGATACGCAGTATTTT. Protein: CASSFHGQTDTQYF.

This sequence joins TRBV18 and TRBJ1-2; D perhaps matches TRBD1 (5 bases). V lost 6 bases to trimming and J lost 7 bases, with 12 bases between them. Germline assignment: CDR1 KGHSH and CDR2 LQKENI. The CDR3 has 12 residues. CDR3 bases: TGTGCCAGCTCTACCAGGGCTTTTGGCTACACCTTC. Its translation is CASSTRAFGYTF.

This chain connects TRBV11-2 to TRBJ1-2; possible D gene TRBD1, 5 bases. With 1 base removed from V and 8 bases from J, the gap between germline ends came to 14 bases. Per germline, CDR1 SGHAT and CDR2 FQNNGV. The CDR3 has 14 amino acids. As DNA, the CDR3 is TGTGCCAGCAGCTTAGGGGCAGGGTTGGGCGGCTACACCTTC. Protein product: CASSLGAGLGGYTF.

This chain uses TRBV10-3 with TRBJ1-5; 8 positions agree with TRBD1. The germline V gene has CDR1 ENHRY and CDR2 SYGVKD. V dropped 3 bases and J dropped 4; count of bases not matched to a gene: 5. CDR3 length: 15 amino acids. The CDR3 region has the DNA TGTGCCATCAGTGAAGCAGGGGGCGGAAATCAGCCCCAGCATTTT. Translated: CAISEAGGGNQPQHF.

Only a few counts were recorded for this clone. The chain has TRBV11-2 and TRBJ1-1, with TRBD1 matching over 7 bases. V was pared by 6 bases and J by 4 bases, with 8 bases of the junction left unmatched. CDR3 length: 14 amino acids. CDR1 is SGHAT, CDR2 FQNNGV, per germline. Here the CDR3 reads CASRLTGLSTEAFF. Here the CDR3 DNA reads TGTGCCAGCAGATTGACAGGGTTGAGCACTGAAGCTTTCTTT.

V is TRBV6-5 and J is TRBJ1-3; no definite D call. The CDR3 spans 13 residues. V lost 10 bases and J lost 0, with 10 bases in between. CDR1 and CDR2 from the germline V gene are MNHEY and SVGAGI. CDR3 region: CAIGRGSGNTIYF. The CDR3 DNA reads as TGTGCCATCGGCCGGGGCTCTGGAAACACCATATATTTT.